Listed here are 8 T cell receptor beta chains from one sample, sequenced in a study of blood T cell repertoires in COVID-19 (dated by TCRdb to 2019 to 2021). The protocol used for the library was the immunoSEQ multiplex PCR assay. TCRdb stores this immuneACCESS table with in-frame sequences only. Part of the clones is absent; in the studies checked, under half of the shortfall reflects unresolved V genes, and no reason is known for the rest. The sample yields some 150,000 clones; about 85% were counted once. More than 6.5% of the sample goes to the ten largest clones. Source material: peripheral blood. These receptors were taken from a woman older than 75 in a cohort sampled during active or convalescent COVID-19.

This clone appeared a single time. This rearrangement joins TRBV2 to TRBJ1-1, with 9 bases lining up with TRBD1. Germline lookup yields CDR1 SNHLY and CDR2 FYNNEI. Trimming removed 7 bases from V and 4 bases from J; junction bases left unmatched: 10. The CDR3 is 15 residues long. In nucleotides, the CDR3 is TGTGCCAGCACCCATACAGGGGGCAGGAGCACTGAAGCTTTCTTT. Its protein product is CASTHTGGRSTEAFF.

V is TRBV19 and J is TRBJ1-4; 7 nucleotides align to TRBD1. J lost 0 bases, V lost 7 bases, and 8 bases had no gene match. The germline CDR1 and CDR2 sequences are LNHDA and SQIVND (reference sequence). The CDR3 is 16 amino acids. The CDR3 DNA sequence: TGTGCCAGTACCCGGGACAGCACGGCAACTAATGAAAAACTGTTTTTT. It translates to CASTRDSTATNEKLFF.

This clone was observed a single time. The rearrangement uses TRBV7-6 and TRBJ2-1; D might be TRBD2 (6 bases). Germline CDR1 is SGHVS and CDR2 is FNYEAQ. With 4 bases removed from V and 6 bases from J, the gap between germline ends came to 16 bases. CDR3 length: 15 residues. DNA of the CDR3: TGTGCCAGCAGCTGGGGGGAGGAGGGCACCAATGAGCAGTTCTTC. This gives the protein CASSWGEEGTNEQFF. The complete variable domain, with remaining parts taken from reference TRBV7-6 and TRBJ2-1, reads GAGVSQSPRYKVTKRGQDVALRCDPISGHVSLYWYRQALGQGPEFLTYFNYEAQQDKSGLPNDRFSAERPEGSISTLTIQRTEQRDSAMYRCASSWGEEGTNEQFFGPGTRLTVL.

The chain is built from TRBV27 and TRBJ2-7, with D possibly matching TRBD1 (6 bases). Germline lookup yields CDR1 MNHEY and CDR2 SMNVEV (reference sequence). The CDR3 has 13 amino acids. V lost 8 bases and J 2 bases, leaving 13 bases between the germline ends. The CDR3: CASAKHRAYEQYV. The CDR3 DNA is TGTGCCAGCGCCAAGCACAGGGCCTACGAGCAGTACGTC.

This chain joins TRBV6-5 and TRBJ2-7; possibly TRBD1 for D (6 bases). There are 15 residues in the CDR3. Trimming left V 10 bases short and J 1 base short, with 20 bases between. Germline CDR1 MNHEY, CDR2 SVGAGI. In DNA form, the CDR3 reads TGTGCCACTGACTGGGAACAGGGTTTTTCCTACGAGCAGTACGTC. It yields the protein CATDWEQGFSYEQYV.

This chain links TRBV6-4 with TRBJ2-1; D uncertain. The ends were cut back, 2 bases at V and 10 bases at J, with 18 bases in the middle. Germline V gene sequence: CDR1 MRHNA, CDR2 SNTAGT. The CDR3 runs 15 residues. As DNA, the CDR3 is TGTGCCAGCAGTGACCTGGGTAGCTGGTCCCACGAGCAGTTCTTC. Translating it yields CASSDLGSWSHEQFF.

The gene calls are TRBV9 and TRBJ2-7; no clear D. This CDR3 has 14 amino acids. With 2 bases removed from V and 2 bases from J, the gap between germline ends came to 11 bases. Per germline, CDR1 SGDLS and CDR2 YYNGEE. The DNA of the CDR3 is TGTGCCAGCAGCGTCCGACTCCCCCCCTACGAGCAGTACGTC. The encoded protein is CASSVRLPPYEQYV.

This CDR3 reads CASEQGPQPQHF. The CDR3 DNA reads as TGTGCCAGCGAACAGGGGCCTCAGCCCCAGCATTTT. V and J are TRBV28 and TRBJ1-5; 7 bases match TRBD1. Losses at the gene ends were 8 bases for V and 6 bases for J; bases not matched to a gene: 4. The CDR3 is made up of 12 amino acids. Germline V gene sequence: CDR1 MDHEN, CDR2 SYDVKM.